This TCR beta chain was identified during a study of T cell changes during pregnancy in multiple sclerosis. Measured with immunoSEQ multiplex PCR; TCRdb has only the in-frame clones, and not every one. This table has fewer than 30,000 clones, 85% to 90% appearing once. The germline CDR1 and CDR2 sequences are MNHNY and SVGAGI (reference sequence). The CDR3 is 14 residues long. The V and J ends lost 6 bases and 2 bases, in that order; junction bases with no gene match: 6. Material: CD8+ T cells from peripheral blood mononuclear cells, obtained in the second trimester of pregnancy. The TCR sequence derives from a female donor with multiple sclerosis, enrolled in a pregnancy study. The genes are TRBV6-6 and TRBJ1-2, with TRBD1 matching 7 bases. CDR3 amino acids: CASRDDRDNYGYTF. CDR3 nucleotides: TGTGCCAGCAGAGATGACAGGGACAACTATGGCTACACCTTC.